The 27 T cell receptor beta chains listed next were all sequenced from one sample in a study of T cells in Graves' hyperthyroidism and ophthalmopathy (dated by TCRdb to between 2018 and 2021). Library preparation was by multiplex PCR. The instrument was an Illumina HiSeq 2000. The TCR beta CDR3 regions were amplified from RNA transcripts. A first-round RT-PCR of the TCR CDR3 used the HTBI primer set with the Qiagen OneStep RT-PCR kit. TCRdb ran its own pipeline on the public reads, namely fastp trimming at Q25 and MiXCR clone calling, and kept in-frame beta chains. Duplicate CDR3 protein sequences are folded into a single record with the most common DNA and genes. Across this sample there are approximately 630,000 distinct CDR3 sequences, with 16% seen only once. The leading ten clones occupy 3.5% to 4% of the sample. Sequencing used blood. Receptor source: a woman in her thirties with Graves' hyperthyroidism.

There are a few counts of this clonotype. The chain has TRBV19 and TRBJ1-1; no clear D. Deletions cut 6 bases from V and 1 base from J, with 9 bases between. Germline values: CDR1 LNHDA, CDR2 SQIVND (reference sequence). This CDR3 is 13 amino acids long. The CDR3, as DNA: TGTGCCAGTAGCTCCTGGGAGAACACTGAAGCTTTCTTT. Its translation: CASSSWENTEAFF. Drawing the rest from reference TRBV19 and TRBJ1-1, the complete variable domain is DGGITQSPKYLFRKEGQNVTLSCEQNLNHDAMYWYRQDPGQGLRLIYYSQIVNDFQKGDIAEGYSVSREKKESFPLTVTSAQKNPTAFYLCASSSWENTEAFFGQGTRLTVV.

This clonotype came up many times. This chain uses TRBV11-1 with TRBJ2-3; no clear D. The CDR3 runs 16 residues. The V gene's germline CDR1 is SGHAT and CDR2 FQDESV (reference sequence). V was shortened by 1 base and J by 2 bases, with 13 bases between the two germline ends. The CDR3 bases are TGTGCCAGCAGCTTAGTCTGGCACGGAGACACAGATACGCAGTATTTT. As protein: CASSLVWHGDTDTQYF.

Regarding this clonotype: A single base separates this from a much larger clone, so it may be a read error. The rearrangement joins TRBV5-5 to TRBJ2-5; the match to TRBD2 covers 16 bases. CDR1 and CDR2 (germline): SGHKS, YYEKEE (reference sequence). Trimming took 3 bases from V and 5 from J; bases not matched to a gene: 4. The CDR3 is made up of 16 amino acids. For the CDR3, the DNA is TGTGCCAGCAGCTGGGGACTAGCGGGAGGGAGGGAGACCCAGTACTTC. It specifies CASSWGLAGGRETQYF.

This chain connects TRBV19 to TRBJ2-1; 7 bases fit TRBD1. This CDR3 has 14 residues. The V gene's germline CDR1 is LNHDA and CDR2 SQIVND (reference sequence). The J segment lost 4 bases and the V segment lost 6 bases, leaving 6 bases of the junction unmatched. The chain's CDR3 is CASSVTGKYNEQFF. The CDR3 nucleotides read TGTGCCAGTAGCGTGACAGGGAAATACAATGAGCAGTTCTTC.

This clonotype was detected a few times. The J gene is TRBJ2-1, the V gene TRBV5-6, with 8 positions matching TRBD2. This CDR3 comprises 16 residues. From germline, CDR1 is SGHDT and CDR2 YYEEEE. With 0 bases clipped from V and 9 bases from J, the junction kept 11 bases outside the gene matches. The CDR3 DNA is TGTGCCAGCAGCTTGGGGTTGCGGGAGGTTGGTGGTGAGCAGTTCTTC. Protein: CASSLGLREVGGEQFF.

This clonotype showed up just a few times. V gene TRBV29-1 combines with J gene TRBJ1-5; D is possibly TRBD1 (6 bases). The germline CDR1 and CDR2 sequences are SQVTM and ANQGSEA. This CDR3 has 14 residues. The V gene lost 6 bases and the J gene lost 0 bases, with 12 bases spanning the gap. CDR3 DNA: TGCAGCGTGACCGGGACAAATAGCAATCAGCCCCAGCATTTT. Translation: CSVTGTNSNQPQHF. Supplemented by reference TRBV29-1 and TRBJ1-5, the full variable domain reads SAVISQKPSRDICQRGTSLTIQCQVDSQVTMMFWYRQQPGQSLTLIATANQGSEATYESGFVIDKFPISRPNLTFSTLTVSNMSPEDSSIYLCSVTGTNSNQPQHFGDGTRLSIL.

The chain employs TRBV29-1 and TRBJ2-7; D is uncertain. CDR3 length equals 13 residues. V lost 6 bases and J 0 bases, leaving 12 bases between the germline ends. Germline assignment: CDR1 SQVTM and CDR2 ANQGSEA. The CDR3 region has the DNA TGCAGCGTGGGCTCGTTCGACTCCTACGAGCAGTACTTC. Translation: CSVGSFDSYEQYF.

This clonotype was detected many times. The chain combines TRBV6-1 with TRBJ2-7, with D possibly TRBD2 on 6 matching bases. V was pared by 11 bases and J by 0 bases, with 17 bases between. The CDR3 length is 14 residues. CDR1 and CDR2 (germline): MNHNS, SASEGT. The CDR3 region is CAYPGDVSSYEQYF. The CDR3 coding sequence is TGTGCCTATCCGGGGGACGTGAGCTCCTACGAGCAGTACTTC.

This clonotype was detected a few times. This chain uses TRBV11-2 with TRBJ1-3, with a possible D match to TRBD1 (6 bases). The ends were cut back, 5 bases at V and 0 bases at J, with 17 bases in the middle. Germline V gives CDR1 SGHAT, CDR2 FQNNGV. The CDR3 length is 17 residues. The CDR3 DNA reads TGTGCCAGCAGCCCGAGACCGGGACAAAGCTCTGGAAACACCATATATTTT. Residues: CASSPRPGQSSGNTIYF.

This clonotype was picked up many times. The chain joins TRBV7-2 to TRBJ2-7; D unclear. The CDR3 loop spans 12 amino acids. With 3 bases removed from V and 0 bases from J, the gap between germline ends came to 3 bases. CDR1 and CDR2 from the germline V gene are SGHTA and FQGNSA. Here the CDR3 reads CASSFDSYEQYF. CDR3 sequence (DNA): TGTGCCAGCAGCTTCGACTCCTACGAGCAGTACTTC.

This clonotype was seen many times. V usage is TRBV19 and J usage is TRBJ2-1, with 7 bases that match TRBD2. V dropped 0 bases and J dropped 12; count of bases not matched to a gene: 8. The length of the CDR3 is 14 residues. Germline V lookup: CDR1 LNHDA, CDR2 SQIVND (reference sequence). The CDR3 reads CASSIDGGRAGQFF. Here the CDR3 DNA reads TGTGCCAGTAGTATAGATGGAGGGAGGGCCGGGCAGTTCTTC.

This clonotype came up a few times. It may be a read error: a sequence one base away is much more abundant. The V and J genes are TRBV20-1 and TRBJ1-1; a possible D gene is TRBD1 (5 bases). Trimming took off 7 bases at V and 3 bases at J, with 24 bases between the two ends. In germline, CDR1 is DFQATT, CDR2 SNEGSKA (reference sequence). CDR3 length: 16 residues. The CDR3 spells CSGSSGTTGTHTEAFF. For the CDR3, the DNA is TGCAGTGGCTCCTCAGGGACCACCGGGACGCACACTGAAGCTTTCTTT.

Regarding this clonotype: A much larger clone sits a single nucleotide away, making a read error possible. V gene TRBV6-1 combines with J gene TRBJ1-2; D call uncertain. V lost 2 bases to trimming and J lost 5 bases, with 18 bases between them. The CDR3 is 16 amino acids. CDR1 is MNHNS and CDR2 is SASEGT in the germline V gene. The DNA for the CDR3 is TGTGCCAGCAGTGAAATGGGTGGACGAGTTACGTATGGCTACACCTTC. Translating gives CASSEMGGRVTYGYTF.

A few counts support this clonotype. This chain joins TRBV7-3 and TRBJ2-3, with a tentative D call TRBD1 (6 bases). V lost 7 bases and J 2 bases, leaving 13 bases between the germline ends. Germline assignment: CDR1 SGHTA and CDR2 FQGTGA. This CDR3 has 14 amino acids. DNA for the CDR3: TGTGCCAGCAAGTCGGGACACACCACAGATACGCAGTATTTT. This sequence encodes CASKSGHTTDTQYF.

This clonotype has at least ten counts. Here the CDR3 DNA reads TGTGCCAGCAGTCCAGGGGACAGGGAGAGTTCACCCCTCCACTTT. It is translated as CASSPGDRESSPLHF. The chain links TRBV28 to TRBJ1-6, with 9 bases that match TRBD1. CDR1 and CDR2 from the germline V gene are MDHEN and SYDVKM. The length of the CDR3 is 15 residues. Trimming at V came to 5 bases and at J to 9 bases, leaving 8 bases not matched to a gene.

This clonotype was detected a few times. This chain joins TRBV5-6 and TRBJ2-3, with 12 nucleotides matching TRBD2. In germline, CDR1 is SGHDT, CDR2 YYEEEE. With 4 bases clipped from V and 2 bases from J, the junction kept 8 bases outside the gene matches. The CDR3 totals 17 residues. The CDR3 here is CASSRPGLAGLTDTQYF. The CDR3 DNA sequence: TGTGCCAGCAGCAGACCCGGACTAGCGGGACTCACAGATACGCAGTATTTT.

This clonotype was seen only a few times. The chain links TRBV19 to TRBJ2-1; TRBD2 might be the D (5 bases). With 3 bases removed from V and 2 bases from J, the gap between germline ends came to 23 bases. Germline assignment: CDR1 LNHDA and CDR2 SQIVND (reference sequence). CDR3 length equals 19 residues. The CDR3 region has the DNA TGTGCCAGTAGTATGAGTTTGTATAGTGCGGCGGGCCCCTACAATGAGCAGTTCTTC. Protein sequence: CASSMSLYSAAGPYNEQFF.

This clonotype was found many times. The CDR3 DNA follows: TGTGCCAGCAGCTCCCTGGTAGCGGGAAGCGACAATGAGCAGTTCTTC. It specifies CASSSLVAGSDNEQFF. This rearrangement joins TRBV7-8 to TRBJ2-1; 8 bases are shared with TRBD2. CDR3 length: 16 residues. Germline V gives CDR1 SGHVS, CDR2 FQNEAQ. Trimming cost V 4 bases and J 5 bases; bases outside gene matches: 10. Full variable domain (rest looked up from reference TRBV7-8 and TRBJ2-1): GAGVSQSPRYKVAKRGQDVALRCDPISGHVSLFWYQQALGQGPEFLTYFQNEAQLDKSGLPSDRFFAERPEGSVSTLKIQRTQQEDSAVYLCASSSLVAGSDNEQFFGPGTRLTVL.

The chain carries TRBV28 and TRBJ1-4; D perhaps matches TRBD1 (6 bases). Germline V gene data show CDR1 as MDHEN and CDR2 as SYDVKM. The germline V and J ends were trimmed by 4 bases and 6 bases, with 21 bases remaining between them. The CDR3 has 17 residues. CDR3 nucleotides: TGTGCCAGCAGTTCCCGCTTTTTGGAGGGGGGCGATGAAAAACTGTTTTTT. It codes for CASSSRFLEGGDEKLFF. Full variable domain (rest looked up from reference TRBV28 and TRBJ1-4): DVKVTQSSRYLVKRTGEKVFLECVQDMDHENMFWYRQDPGLGLRLIYFSYDVKMKEKGDIPEGYSVSREKKERFSLILESASTNQTSMYLCASSSRFLEGGDEKLFFGSGTQLSVL.

This clonotype showed up just a few times. The J gene is TRBJ2-3, the V gene TRBV7-3; TRBD2 aligns across 12 bases. The V segment lost 1 base and the J segment 5 bases; nucleotides outside the gene matches: 10. CDR3 length: 18 amino acids. Germline loops: CDR1 SGHTA, CDR2 FQGTGA. The CDR3 loop reads CASSLIGPSGRAKDTQYF. The CDR3 coding sequence is TGTGCCAGCAGCTTAATCGGTCCTAGCGGGAGGGCCAAAGATACGCAGTATTTT.

Many counts were recorded for this clonotype. The V call is TRBV2, the J call TRBJ1-6; D not certain. V gave up 4 bases and J gave up 9 bases, with 16 bases separating them. In germline, CDR1 is SNHLY, CDR2 FYNNEI. The CDR3 length is 15 residues. The chain's CDR3 is CASSVKPDGGSPLHF. CDR3 DNA sequence: TGTGCCAGCAGTGTTAAGCCGGATGGAGGTTCACCCCTCCACTTT.

In its sample, this clonotype was seen many times. The genes are TRBV5-1 and TRBJ2-3; TRBD2 might be the D (5 bases). V lost 6 bases and J 2 bases, leaving 16 bases between the germline ends. This CDR3 has 15 amino acids. Looked up from germline, CDR1 is SGHRS and CDR2 is YFSETQ. CDR3 nucleotides: TGCGCCAGCACCCCTCCGGGAAATCCCACAGATACGCAGTATTTT. This translates into CASTPPGNPTDTQYF.

This clonotype was picked up many times. V usage is TRBV7-8 and J usage is TRBJ2-2, with D possibly being TRBD1 (6 bases). The V end was cut by 1 base, the J end by 7 bases, with 16 bases between. The CDR3 is 16 residues long. CDR1 SGHVS and CDR2 FQNEAQ come from the germline V gene. As DNA, the CDR3 is TGTGCCAGCAGCTTAGTCTCTCCAGGGGTTAGCGGGGAGCTGTTTTTT. The encoded protein is CASSLVSPGVSGELFF.

The sample holds a few counts of this clonotype. This sequence joins TRBV5-1 and TRBJ1-5; D perhaps matches TRBD1 (6 bases). Germline CDR1 is SGHRS and CDR2 is YFSETQ. V lost 0 bases and J lost 0, with 7 bases in between. The CDR3 runs 15 residues. The CDR3: CASSLGTVSNQPQHF. The CDR3 region has the DNA TGCGCCAGCAGCTTGGGGACAGTTAGCAATCAGCCCCAGCATTTT.

This clonotype was found many times. The chain carries TRBV15 and TRBJ2-7; 10 nucleotides match TRBD1. V was pared by 0 bases and J by 3 bases, with 2 bases of the junction left unmatched. Germline CDR1 reads LNHNV; CDR2 reads YYDKDF (reference sequence). The CDR3 spans 15 residues. CDR3 sequence reads: CATSRDRTGGYEQYF. CDR3 in DNA: TGTGCCACCAGCAGAGATCGGACAGGGGGCTACGAGCAGTACTTC.

This clonotype occurred many times. This chain joins TRBV28 and TRBJ2-3; D is undetermined. The CDR3 has 12 amino acids. Per germline, CDR1 MDHEN and CDR2 SYDVKM. V dropped 1 base and J dropped 5 bases, with 4 bases sitting between them. CDR3 in DNA: TGTGCCAGCAGTTTATCCGAAGATACGCAGTATTTT. Translation gives CASSLSEDTQYF.

V is TRBV7-8 and J is TRBJ1-5; TRBD1 is a possible D gene (5 bases). This CDR3 is built from 16 residues. In germline, CDR1 is SGHVS, CDR2 FQNEAQ. Between the trimmed V and J ends, which lost 0 bases and 4 bases, there was a span of 13 bases. CDR3 DNA: TGTGCCAGCAGCTTAGCGCTCGCGGGGGGTAATCAGCCCCAGCATTTT. Translated: CASSLALAGGNQPQHF.